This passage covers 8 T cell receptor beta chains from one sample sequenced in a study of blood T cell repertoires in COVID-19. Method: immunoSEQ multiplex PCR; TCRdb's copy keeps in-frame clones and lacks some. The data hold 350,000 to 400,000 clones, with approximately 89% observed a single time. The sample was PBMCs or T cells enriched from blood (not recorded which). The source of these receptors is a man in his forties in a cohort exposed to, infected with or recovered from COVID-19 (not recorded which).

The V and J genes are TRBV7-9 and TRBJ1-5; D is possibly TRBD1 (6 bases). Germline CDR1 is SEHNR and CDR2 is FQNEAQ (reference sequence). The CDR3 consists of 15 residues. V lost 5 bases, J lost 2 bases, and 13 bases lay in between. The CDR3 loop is CASSARGDGNQPQHF. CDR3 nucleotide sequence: TGTGCCAGCAGCGCCAGGGGAGACGGCAATCAGCCCCAGCATTTT. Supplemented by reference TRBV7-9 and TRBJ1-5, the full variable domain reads DTGVSQNPRHKITKRGQNVTFRCDPISEHNRLYWYRQTLGQGPEFLTYFQNEAQLEKSRLLSDRFSAERPKGSFSTLEIQRTEQGDSAMYLCASSARGDGNQPQHFGDGTRLSIL.

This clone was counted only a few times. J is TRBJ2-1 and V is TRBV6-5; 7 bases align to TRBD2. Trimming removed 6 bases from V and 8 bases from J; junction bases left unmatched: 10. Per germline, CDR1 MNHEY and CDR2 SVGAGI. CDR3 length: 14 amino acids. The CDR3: CASSRGVEGHEQFF. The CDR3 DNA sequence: TGTGCCAGCAGCCGGGGGGTGGAGGGGCATGAGCAGTTCTTC.

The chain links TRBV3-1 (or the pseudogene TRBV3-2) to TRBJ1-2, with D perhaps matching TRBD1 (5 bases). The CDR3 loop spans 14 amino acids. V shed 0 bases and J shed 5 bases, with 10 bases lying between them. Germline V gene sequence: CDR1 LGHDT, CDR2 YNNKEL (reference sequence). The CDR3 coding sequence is TGTGCCAGCAGCCAAGACGGAGGGACGTATGGCTACACCTTC. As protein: CASSQDGGTYGYTF.

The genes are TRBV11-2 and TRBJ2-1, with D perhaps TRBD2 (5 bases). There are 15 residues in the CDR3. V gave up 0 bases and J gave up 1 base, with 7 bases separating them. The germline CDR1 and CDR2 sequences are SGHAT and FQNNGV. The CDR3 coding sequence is TGTGCCAGCAGCTTAGATAGCGATTCCTACAATGAGCAGTTCTTC. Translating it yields CASSLDSDSYNEQFF. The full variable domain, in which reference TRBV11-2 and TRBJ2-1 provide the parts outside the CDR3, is EAGVAQSPRYKIIEKRQSVAFWCNPISGHATLYWYQQILGQGPKLLIQFQNNGVVDDSQLPKDRFSAERLKGVDSTLKIQPAKLEDSAVYLCASSLDSDSYNEQFFGPGTRLTVL.

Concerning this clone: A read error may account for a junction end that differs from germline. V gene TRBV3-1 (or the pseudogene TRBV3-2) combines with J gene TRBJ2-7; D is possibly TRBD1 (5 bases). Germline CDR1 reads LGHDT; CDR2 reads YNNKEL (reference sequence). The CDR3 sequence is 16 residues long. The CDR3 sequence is CASSPRSSGMTYGQYF. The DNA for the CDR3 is TGTGCCAGCAGCCCCCGATCTTCAGGGATGACCTACGGGCAGTACTTC.

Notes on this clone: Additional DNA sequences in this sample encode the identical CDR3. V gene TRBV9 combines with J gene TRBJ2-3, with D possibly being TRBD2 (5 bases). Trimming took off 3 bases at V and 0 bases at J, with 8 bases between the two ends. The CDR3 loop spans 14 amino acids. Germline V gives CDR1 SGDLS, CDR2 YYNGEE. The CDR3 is CASSASGSTDTQYF. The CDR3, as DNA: TGTGCCAGCAGCGCAAGCGGTAGCACAGATACGCAGTATTTT.

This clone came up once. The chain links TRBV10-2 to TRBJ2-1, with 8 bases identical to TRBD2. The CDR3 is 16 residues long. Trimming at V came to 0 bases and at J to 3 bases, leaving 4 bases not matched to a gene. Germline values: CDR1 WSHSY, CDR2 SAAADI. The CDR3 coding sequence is TGCGCCAGCAGTGAGTCCCAGCGGGGGCTCTACAATGAGCAGTTCTTC. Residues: CASSESQRGLYNEQFF.

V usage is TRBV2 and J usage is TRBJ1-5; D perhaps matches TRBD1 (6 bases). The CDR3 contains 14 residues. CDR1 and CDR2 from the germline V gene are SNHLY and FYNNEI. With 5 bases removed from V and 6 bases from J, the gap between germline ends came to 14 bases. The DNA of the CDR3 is TGTGCCAGCAGTCTGGGGGAAGGGGGTCAGCCCCAGCATTTT. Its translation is CASSLGEGGQPQHF. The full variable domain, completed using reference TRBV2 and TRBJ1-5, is EPEVTQTPSHQVTQMGQEVILRCVPISNHLYFYWYRQILGQKVEFLVSFYNNEISEKSEIFDDQFSVERPDGSNFTLKIRSTKLEDSAMYFCASSLGEGGQPQHFGDGTRLSIL.